One sample yielded the 15 T cell receptor beta chains listed below, sequenced in a study of resident and recirculating memory T cells in vitiligo. TCRdb's table, derived via immunoSEQ multiplex PCR, lists solely in-frame clones and lacks some. This sample yields tens of thousands of clones, of which more than 85% are seen a single time; less than 5% belongs to the top ten. Sequences were obtained from blood. The receptors were sampled from a male donor with vitiligo.

The J gene is TRBJ2-1, the V gene TRBV6-5; 9 bases align to TRBD1. V gave up 11 bases and J gave up 8 bases; unmatched junction bases: 13. Germline CDR1 is MNHEY and CDR2 is SVGAGI. The CDR3 length is 14 residues. Here the CDR3 reads CASNQGDRVYEQFF. CDR3 bases: TGTGCCTCGAATCAAGGGGACAGGGTGTATGAGCAGTTCTTC.

The chain combines TRBV4-1 with TRBJ2-7; D is perhaps TRBD2 (7 bases). V lost 0 bases and J lost 2, with 11 bases in between. Looked up from germline, CDR1 is MGHRA and CDR2 is YSYEKL. This CDR3 comprises 15 residues. CDR3 protein: CASSQDPGGPYEQYF. In DNA form, the CDR3 reads TGCGCCAGCAGCCAAGATCCGGGGGGCCCCTACGAGCAGTACTTC.

V gene TRBV7-2 combines with J gene TRBJ2-5; D gene ambiguous. Trimming took 6 bases from V and 3 from J, leaving 5 bases between them. The CDR3 sequence is 11 residues long. From germline, CDR1 is SGHTA and CDR2 FQGNSA. The CDR3 nucleotides read TGTGCCAGCAGAAGAGAAGAGACCCAGTACTTC. The encoded protein is CASRREETQYF.

The V and J genes are TRBV7-9 and TRBJ2-7, with D possibly TRBD2 on 6 matching bases. The CDR3 covers 15 residues. V lost 5 bases to trimming and J lost 2 bases, with 16 bases between them. Germline values: CDR1 SEHNR, CDR2 FQNEAQ (reference sequence). The DNA of the CDR3 is TGTGCCAGCAGCCCCCCGGTGGGCGGGACCTACGAGCAGTACTTC. Translating it yields CASSPPVGGTYEQYF. The full variable domain, its missing parts supplied by reference TRBV7-9 and TRBJ2-7, is DTGVSQNPRHKITKRGQNVTFRCDPISEHNRLYWYRQTLGQGPEFLTYFQNEAQLEKSRLLSDRFSAERPKGSFSTLEIQRTEQGDSAMYLCASSPPVGGTYEQYFGPGTRLTVT.

This clone was recorded a few times. The chain has TRBV6-1 and TRBJ2-5; D may be TRBD1 (5 bases). The CDR3 consists of 13 residues. Germline-derived CDR1 and CDR2 are MNHNS and SASEGT. Trimming cost V 3 bases and J 5 bases, with 10 bases left between them. CDR3 sequence reads: CASSDRVGETQYF. The CDR3, as DNA: TGTGCCAGCAGTGACAGGGTAGGCGAGACCCAGTACTTC.

The gene calls are TRBV7-3 and TRBJ2-7; D is perhaps TRBD2 (5 bases). V lost 0 bases and J 1 base, leaving 16 bases between the germline ends. This CDR3 has 17 residues. Germline CDR1 SGHTA, CDR2 FQGTGA. The CDR3 region has the DNA TGTGCCAGCAGCTTAACGTCTTCAGGTTCGGGGTCCTACGAGCAGTACTTC. Its translation is CASSLTSSGSGSYEQYF.

J is TRBJ2-7 and V is TRBV11-2; 7 bases agree with TRBD1. The CDR3 spans 13 residues. With V trimmed by 5 bases and J by 5 bases, 6 bases remained unmatched. Germline assignment: CDR1 SGHAT and CDR2 FQNNGV. CDR3 coding DNA: TGTGCCAGCAGCACCCAAGGGGGCAACGAGCAGTACTTC. Translating gives CASSTQGGNEQYF.

The chain joins TRBV14 to TRBJ1-3; D is uncertain. The CDR3 has 13 amino acids. The V and J ends lost 4 bases and 4 bases respectively, with 8 bases between them. Germline V CDR1 and CDR2: SGHDN, FVKESK. The CDR3 DNA follows: TGTGCCAGCAGCCGAGCAAAAGGAAACACCATATATTTT. Its translation is CASSRAKGNTIYF.

The V call is TRBV4-2, the J call TRBJ2-2; tentative D call: TRBD2 (6 bases). Germline CDR1 and CDR2: LGHNA and YNFKEQ. This CDR3 spans 17 amino acids. V lost 1 base and J 5 bases, leaving 17 bases between the germline ends. The CDR3 is CASSQARRGGGTGELFF. As DNA, the CDR3 is TGTGCCAGCAGCCAAGCGAGGCGGGGAGGAGGAACCGGGGAGCTGTTTTTT.

The chain uses TRBV29-1 and TRBJ1-2; 7 positions agree with TRBD1. CDR3 length: 12 residues. Trimming took 6 bases from V and 6 from J; bases not matched to a gene: 7. CDR1 SQVTM and CDR2 ANQGSEA come from the germline V gene. The CDR3 loop is CSVPQGKHGYTF. The CDR3, as DNA: TGCAGCGTCCCACAGGGGAAGCATGGCTACACCTTC.

This clone was counted a single time. The rearrangement links TRBV5-1 to TRBJ2-3; TRBD2 agrees at 8 bases. CDR1 and CDR2 from the germline V gene are SGHRS and YFSETQ. The CDR3 runs to 17 residues. The V and J ends lost 1 base and 2 bases, in that order; junction bases with no gene match: 9. CDR3 in amino acids: CASSLKMVAGTTDTQYF. In nucleotides, the CDR3 is TGCGCCAGCAGCTTGAAGATGGTAGCGGGGACCACAGATACGCAGTATTTT.

This chain uses TRBV4-3 with TRBJ2-1; TRBD2 agrees at 11 bases. Germline loops: CDR1 LGHNA, CDR2 YSLEER. V dropped 0 bases and J dropped 8; count of bases not matched to a gene: 18. The CDR3 length is 20 residues. CDR3 bases: TGCGCCAGCAGCCAAGATTATTTAGCTAGCGGGGGGTCCCTAATCCATGAGCAGTTCTTC. This encodes CASSQDYLASGGSLIHEQFF.

This sequence joins TRBV5-6 and TRBJ1-2; no reliable D call. The V end was cut by 0 bases, the J end by 4 bases, with 4 bases between. The CDR3 loop spans 12 amino acids. Germline lookup yields CDR1 SGHDT and CDR2 YYEEEE. This CDR3 is CASSLAGYGYTF. The CDR3 DNA is TGTGCCAGCAGCTTGGCGGGCTATGGCTACACCTTC.

This clone occurred a few times. The rearrangement links TRBV4-1 to TRBJ2-3, with D perhaps TRBD2 (5 bases). The V and J ends lost 4 bases and 0 bases respectively, with 8 bases between them. Germline V gene sequence: CDR1 MGHRA, CDR2 YSYEKL. The CDR3 extends over 14 amino acids. Here the CDR3 reads CASSLGLSTDTQYF. The CDR3 coding sequence is TGCGCCAGCAGCCTCGGACTTAGCACAGATACGCAGTATTTT.

The chain combines TRBV15 with TRBJ2-1; D is possibly TRBD1 (5 bases). The germline V and J ends were trimmed by 0 bases and 4 bases, with 13 bases remaining between them. Germline lookup yields CDR1 LNHNV and CDR2 YYDKDF (reference sequence). This CDR3 has 16 residues. CDR3 sequence (DNA): TGTGCCACCAGCAGAGATGGGGCAGGAGATTACAATGAGCAGTTCTTC. This sequence encodes CATSRDGAGDYNEQFF.